This T cell receptor beta chain derives from a study of blood T cell repertoires in COVID-19. Clones were read by immunoSEQ multiplex PCR, and TCRdb kept only the in-frame ones, dropping some. The sample records hundreds of thousands of clones, approximately 90% being singletons. Residents of 24 US areas, aged about 18 to 95 years, made up the participants. In Cohort 3, a recovered donor had either two negative PCRs, clearance, or symptom resolution. Germline V gene sequence: CDR1 SGDLS, CDR2 YYNGEE. Trimming left V 3 bases short and J 9 bases short, with 22 bases between. The CDR3 contains 16 residues.

This chain uses TRBV9 with TRBJ1-5; TRBD1 is a possible D gene (5 bases). Sequencing was carried out using PBMCs or T cells enriched from blood (not recorded which). The clonotype comes from a woman aged 18-29 years who had recovered from COVID-19. CDR3: CASSASATADIGPQHF. Here the CDR3 DNA reads TGTGCCAGCAGCGCTTCCGCGACAGCCGATATAGGGCCCCAGCATTTT.